This T cell receptor beta chain was captured in a study of blood T cell repertoires in COVID-19. Germline assignment: CDR1 SGDLS and CDR2 YYNGEE. V was cut by 0 bases and J by 6 bases, with 18 bases left in between. The CDR3 covers 16 residues. Sequencing was performed with immunoSEQ multiplex PCR; in TCRdb, only in-frame clones are kept and a portion is missing. The table shows under 300,000 clones, with around nine tenths occurring only once. The sequence was obtained from a woman between 18 and 29 years old who had recovered from COVID-19. Sequenced input: PBMCs or T cells enriched from blood (not recorded which). The V and J genes are TRBV9 and TRBJ1-2; D is unresolved. CDR3 nucleotide sequence: TGTGCCAGCAGCGTAGCTCCCAAGCGGCGATGGGATGGCTACACCTTC. Translation gives CASSVAPKRRWDGYTF.